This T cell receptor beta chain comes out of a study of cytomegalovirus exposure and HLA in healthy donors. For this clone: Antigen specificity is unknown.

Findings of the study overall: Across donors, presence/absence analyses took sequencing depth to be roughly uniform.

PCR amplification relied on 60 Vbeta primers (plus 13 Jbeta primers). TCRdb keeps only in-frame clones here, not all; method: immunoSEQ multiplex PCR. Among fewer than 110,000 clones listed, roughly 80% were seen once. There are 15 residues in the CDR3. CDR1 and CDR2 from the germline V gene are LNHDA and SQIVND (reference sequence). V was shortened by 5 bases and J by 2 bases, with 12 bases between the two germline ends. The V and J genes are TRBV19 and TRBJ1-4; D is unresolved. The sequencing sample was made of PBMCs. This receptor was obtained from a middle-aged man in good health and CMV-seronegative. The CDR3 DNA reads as TGTGCCAGTAGTCTAGGCGACACGACTAATGAAAAACTGTTTTTT. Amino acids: CASSLGDTTNEKLFF.